The T cell receptor beta chain under discussion was sequenced for a study of post-analysis software for immune sequencing data. The germline gives CDR1 SGHAT, CDR2 FQNNGV. The CDR3 loop spans 17 amino acids. With respect to this clonotype: The antigen is unknown. Compared with germline, one end of the junction differs, possibly owing to a read error.

Notes on the study in general: About 5 TRBV segments occurring more often in patients than controls included TRBV5-6, TRBV5-1 and TRBV20-1.

Unique molecular identifiers were carried by the TCR beta cDNA libraries. TCRdb used MiXCR to reprocess the PCR reads, holding one entry per CDR3 protein. The sample consists of hundreds of thousands of distinct CDR3 sequences, about 39% of them appearing once. The TCR comes from a girl aged 2 to 10 with multiple sclerosis. The chain joins TRBV11-2 to TRBJ2-5, with 12 bases identical to TRBD1. What was sequenced was blood. In DNA, the CDR3 is TGTGCCAGCAGCTTCCTCCTGGGACAGGGGGCCGACTACGAGCAGTATTTC. Protein product: CASSFLLGQGADYEQYF.